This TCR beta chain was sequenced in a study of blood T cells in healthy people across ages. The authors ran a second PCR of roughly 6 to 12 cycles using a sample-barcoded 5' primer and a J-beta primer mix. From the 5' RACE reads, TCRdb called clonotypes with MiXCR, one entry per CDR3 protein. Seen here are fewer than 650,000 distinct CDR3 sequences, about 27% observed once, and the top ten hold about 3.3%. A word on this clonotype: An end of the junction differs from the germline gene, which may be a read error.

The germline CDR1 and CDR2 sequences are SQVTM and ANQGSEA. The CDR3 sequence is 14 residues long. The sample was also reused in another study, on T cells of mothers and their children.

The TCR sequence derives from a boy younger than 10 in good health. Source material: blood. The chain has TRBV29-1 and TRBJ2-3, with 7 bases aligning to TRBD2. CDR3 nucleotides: TGCAGCGGTGAAGCGGGGAGAAGGACAGATACGCAGTATTTT. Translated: CSGEAGRRTDTQYF.